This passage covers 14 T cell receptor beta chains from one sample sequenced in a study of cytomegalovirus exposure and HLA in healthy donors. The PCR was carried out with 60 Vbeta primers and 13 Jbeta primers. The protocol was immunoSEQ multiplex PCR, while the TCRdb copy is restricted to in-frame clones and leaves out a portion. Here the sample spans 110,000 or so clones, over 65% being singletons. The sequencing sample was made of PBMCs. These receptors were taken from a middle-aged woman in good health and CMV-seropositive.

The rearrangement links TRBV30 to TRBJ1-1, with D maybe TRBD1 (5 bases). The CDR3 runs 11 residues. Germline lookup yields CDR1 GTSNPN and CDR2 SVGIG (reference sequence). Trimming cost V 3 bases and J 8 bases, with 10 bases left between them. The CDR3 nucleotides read TGTGCCTGGAGCCCGAAGGGGGAAGCTTTCTTT. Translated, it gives CAWSPKGEAFF.

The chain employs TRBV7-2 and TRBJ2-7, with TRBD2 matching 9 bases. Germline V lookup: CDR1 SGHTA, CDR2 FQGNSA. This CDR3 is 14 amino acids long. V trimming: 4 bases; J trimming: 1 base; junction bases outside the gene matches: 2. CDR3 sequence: CASSYTSGSYEQYF. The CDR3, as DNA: TGTGCCAGCAGCTATACTAGCGGGTCCTACGAGCAGTACTTC.

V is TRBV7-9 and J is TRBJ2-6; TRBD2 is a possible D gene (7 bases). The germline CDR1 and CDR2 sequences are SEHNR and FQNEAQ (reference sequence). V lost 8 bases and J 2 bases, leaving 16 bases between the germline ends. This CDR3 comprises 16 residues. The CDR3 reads CASGRGGSTGANVLTF. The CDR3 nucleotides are TGTGCCAGCGGGAGGGGGGGGAGCACTGGGGCCAACGTCCTGACTTTC.

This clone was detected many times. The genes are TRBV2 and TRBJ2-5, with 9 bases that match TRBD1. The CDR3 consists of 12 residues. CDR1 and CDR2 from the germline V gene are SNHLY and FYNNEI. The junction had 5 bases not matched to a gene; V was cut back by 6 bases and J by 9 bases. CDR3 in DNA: TGTGCCAGCAGGGGGACAGGGTCGGCCCAGTACTTC. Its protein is CASRGTGSAQYF.

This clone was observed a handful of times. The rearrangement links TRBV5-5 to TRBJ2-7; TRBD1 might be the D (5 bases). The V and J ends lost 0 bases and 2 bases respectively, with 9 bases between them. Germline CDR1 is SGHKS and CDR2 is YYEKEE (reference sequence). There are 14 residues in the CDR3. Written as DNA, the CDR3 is TGTGCCAGCAGCTTGGCTCTAGGGGCCTACGAGCAGTACTTC. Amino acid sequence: CASSLALGAYEQYF. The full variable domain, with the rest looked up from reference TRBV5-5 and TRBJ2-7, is DAGVTQSPTHLIKTRGQQVTLRCSPISGHKSVSWYQQVLGQGPQFIFQYYEKEERGRGNFPDRFSARQFPNYSSELNVNALLLGDSALYLCASSLALGAYEQYFGPGTRLTVT.

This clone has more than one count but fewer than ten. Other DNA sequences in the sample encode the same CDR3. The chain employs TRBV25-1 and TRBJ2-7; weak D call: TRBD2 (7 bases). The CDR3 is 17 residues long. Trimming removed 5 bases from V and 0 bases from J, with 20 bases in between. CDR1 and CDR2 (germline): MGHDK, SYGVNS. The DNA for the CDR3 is TGTGCCAGCAGTCCCCGAGGGGGGGGCGAAATCTCCTACGAGCAGTACTTC. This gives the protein CASSPRGGGEISYEQYF.

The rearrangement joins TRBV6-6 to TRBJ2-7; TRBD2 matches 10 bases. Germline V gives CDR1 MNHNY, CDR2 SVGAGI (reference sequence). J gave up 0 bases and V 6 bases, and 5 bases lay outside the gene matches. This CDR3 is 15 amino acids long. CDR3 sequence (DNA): TGTGCCAGCAGCCCAGCGGGAGGGAGCTCCTACGAGCAGTACTTC. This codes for CASSPAGGSSYEQYF.

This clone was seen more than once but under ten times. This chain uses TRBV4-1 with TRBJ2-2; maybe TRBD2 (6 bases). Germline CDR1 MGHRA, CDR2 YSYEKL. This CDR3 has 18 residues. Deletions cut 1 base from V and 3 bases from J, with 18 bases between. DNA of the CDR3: TGCGCCAGCAGCCAAGCCGGAGGGATCCCCGAGTACACCGGGGAGCTGTTTTTT. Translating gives CASSQAGGIPEYTGELFF.

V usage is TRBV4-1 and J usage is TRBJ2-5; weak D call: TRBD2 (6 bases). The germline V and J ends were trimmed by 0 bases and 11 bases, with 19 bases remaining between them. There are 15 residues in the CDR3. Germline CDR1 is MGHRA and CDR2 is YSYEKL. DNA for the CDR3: TGCGCCAGCAGCCAAGATGGACTGGGGAGTCGGGAGCAGTACTTC. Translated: CASSQDGLGSREQYF.

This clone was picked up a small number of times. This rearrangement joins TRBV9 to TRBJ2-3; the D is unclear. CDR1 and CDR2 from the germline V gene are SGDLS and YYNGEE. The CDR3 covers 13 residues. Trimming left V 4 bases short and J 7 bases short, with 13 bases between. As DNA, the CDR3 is TGTGCCAGCAGCCCCCGACTCTCCCATACGCAGTATTTT. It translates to CASSPRLSHTQYF.

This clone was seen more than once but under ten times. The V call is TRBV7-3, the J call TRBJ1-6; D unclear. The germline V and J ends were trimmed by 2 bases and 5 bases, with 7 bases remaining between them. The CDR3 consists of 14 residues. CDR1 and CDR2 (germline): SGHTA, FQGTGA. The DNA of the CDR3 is TGTGCCAGCAGCTTACGGCGGGATAATTCACCCCTCCACTTT. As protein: CASSLRRDNSPLHF. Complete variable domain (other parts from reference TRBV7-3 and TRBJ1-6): GAGVSQTPSNKVTEKGKYVELRCDPISGHTALYWYRQSLGQGPEFLIYFQGTGAADDSGLPNDRFFAVRPEGSVSTLKIQRTERGDSAVYLCASSLRRDNSPLHFGNGTRLTVT.

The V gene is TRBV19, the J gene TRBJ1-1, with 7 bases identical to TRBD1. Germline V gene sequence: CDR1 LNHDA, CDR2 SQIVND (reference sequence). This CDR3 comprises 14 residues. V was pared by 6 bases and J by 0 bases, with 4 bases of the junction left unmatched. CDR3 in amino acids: CASRTGTLNTEAFF. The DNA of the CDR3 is TGTGCCAGTAGGACAGGGACGCTGAACACTGAAGCTTTCTTT. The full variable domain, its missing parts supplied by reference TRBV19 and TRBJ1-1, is DGGITQSPKYLFRKEGQNVTLSCEQNLNHDAMYWYRQDPGQGLRLIYYSQIVNDFQKGDIAEGYSVSREKKESFPLTVTSAQKNPTAFYLCASRTGTLNTEAFFGQGTRLTVV.

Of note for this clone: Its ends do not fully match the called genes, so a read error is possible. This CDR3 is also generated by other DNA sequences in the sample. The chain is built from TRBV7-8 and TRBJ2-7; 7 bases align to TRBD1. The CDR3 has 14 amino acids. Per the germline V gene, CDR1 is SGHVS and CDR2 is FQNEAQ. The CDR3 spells CASSSQGSSYEQYF. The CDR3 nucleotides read TGTGCCAGTAGCTCACAGGGGTCCTCCTACGAGCAGTACTTC.

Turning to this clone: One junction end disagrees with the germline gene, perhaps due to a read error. CDR3 nucleotides: TGTTCCAGCACGAAATACAGGGTGGCTAATGAAAAACTGTTTTTT. This encodes CSSTKYRVANEKLFF. The chain links TRBV7-9 to TRBJ1-4, with D possibly TRBD1 on 6 matching bases. This CDR3 has 15 amino acids. Germline lookup yields CDR1 SEHNR and CDR2 FQNEAQ (reference sequence).